This TCR beta chain was sequenced for a study of T-cell memory formation after mild COVID-19. TCR alpha and TCR beta cDNA libraries carrying sample barcodes and UMIs came from 5'RACE with constant-segment primers. TCRdb used MiXCR to reprocess the 5' RACE reads, holding one entry per CDR3 protein. Among a few hundred thousand distinct CDR3 sequences listed, less than 25% were seen once. Germline assignment: CDR1 SGHVS and CDR2 FNYEAQ. V was clipped by 4 bases and J by 4 bases, with 14 bases between them. The CDR3 extends over 15 amino acids. A remark on this clonotype: Its antigen remains unidentified.

General study results and limits: Within pre-infection memory, some responding clones were found, suggesting cross-reactive memory joined.

The sample taken for sequencing was PBMCs or a T cell subset sorted from them (not recorded which). The genes are TRBV7-6 and TRBJ1-3, with D unresolved. The receptor was isolated from an adult woman who had mild COVID-19 (a few samples of this study predate the infection). Cell type and time point are not known. The CDR3 nucleotides are TGTGCCAGCAGCTCCTCGCTAGTCTCAGGAAACACCATATATTTT. It specifies CASSSSLVSGNTIYF.